What follows is one T cell receptor beta chain and its context. The antigen is unknown. One end of the junction fails to match germline, which may point to a read error. This CDR3 spans 14 amino acids. From germline, CDR1 is SGHVS and CDR2 FQNEAQ. This sample is drawn from a study of T cell repertoires and leukemia-associated antigens. Study-level results: Vbeta, Jbeta, VDJ rearrangement and unique CDR3 counts did not differ significantly across four groups.

MiXCR, run by TCRdb on the 5' RACE reads, gives a single entry per CDR3 protein. The profile shows some 14,000 distinct CDR3 sequences, 39% of them singletons. The TCR sequence derives from a female donor in good health. The chain links TRBV7-8 to TRBJ2-3; no clear D gene. Sequencing input: CD3+ T cells sorted from blood and cultured. The CDR3 DNA is TGTGCCTGCAGCCCCACGGTTTATACGGATGCGCAGTATTTT. This gives the protein CACSPTVYTDAQYF.